The subject of this entry is one T cell receptor beta chain. Antigen specificity is unknown. These data originate in a study of somatic mutations in cytotoxic T cells in rheumatoid arthritis. Study-level points and caveats: Patients with a largest CD8+ clone exceeding 20% of CD8+ cells numbered about an eighth of the roughly 60.

Sequencing was performed with immunoSEQ multiplex PCR; in TCRdb, only in-frame clones are kept and a portion is missing. Among about 7,400 clones listed, approximately 86% were seen once. The sequencing sample was made of CD8+ T cells sorted from blood. This clonotype was sampled from a man aged 40-50 years with rheumatoid arthritis.

The CDR3 sequence: CASSSGQGASNEKLFF. DNA for the CDR3: TGCGCCAGCAGCTCGGGACAGGGGGCATCTAATGAAAAACTGTTTTTT. This chain uses TRBV5-1 with TRBJ1-4, with 12 nucleotides matching TRBD1. CDR1 is SGHRS and CDR2 is YFSETQ in the germline V gene. The CDR3 has 16 residues. V trimming: 3 bases; J trimming: 3 bases; junction bases outside the gene matches: 3.